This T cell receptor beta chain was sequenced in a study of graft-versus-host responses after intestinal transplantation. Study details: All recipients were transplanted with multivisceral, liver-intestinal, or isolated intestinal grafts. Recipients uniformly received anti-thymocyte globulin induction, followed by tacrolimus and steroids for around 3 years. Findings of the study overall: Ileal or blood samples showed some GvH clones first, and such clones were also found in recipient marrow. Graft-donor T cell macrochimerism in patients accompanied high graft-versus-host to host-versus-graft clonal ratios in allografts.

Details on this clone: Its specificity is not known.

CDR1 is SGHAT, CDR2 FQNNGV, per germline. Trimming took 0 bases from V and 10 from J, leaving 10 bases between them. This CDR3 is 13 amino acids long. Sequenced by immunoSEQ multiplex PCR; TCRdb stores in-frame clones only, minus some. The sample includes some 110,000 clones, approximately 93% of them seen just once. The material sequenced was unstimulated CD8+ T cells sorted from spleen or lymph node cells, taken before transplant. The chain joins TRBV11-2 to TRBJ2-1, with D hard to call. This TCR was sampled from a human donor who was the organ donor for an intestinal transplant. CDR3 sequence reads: CASSLDSSGEQFF. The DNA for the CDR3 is TGTGCCAGCAGCTTAGATTCCTCTGGAGAGCAGTTCTTC. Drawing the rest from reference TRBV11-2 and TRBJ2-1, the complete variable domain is EAGVAQSPRYKIIEKRQSVAFWCNPISGHATLYWYQQILGQGPKLLIQFQNNGVVDDSQLPKDRFSAERLKGVDSTLKIQPAKLEDSAVYLCASSLDSSGEQFFGPGTRLTVL.